These 13 T cell receptor beta chains originate from one sample sequenced in a study of blood T cell repertoires in COVID-19. Sequencing was performed with immunoSEQ multiplex PCR; in TCRdb, only in-frame clones are kept and a portion is missing. Altogether some 180,000 clones are present, approximately 88% being singletons, with the ten largest covering 6.5% to 8.5%. The sequenced material came from peripheral blood. All receptors derive from a woman aged 40 to 50 with COVID-19, enrolled during active disease.

A single count supports this clone. The CDR3 region has the DNA TGTGCCAGCAGCCTAACTCTCTACGAGCAGTACTTC. Amino acids: CASSLTLYEQYF. The gene calls are TRBV14 and TRBJ2-7; D unclear. This CDR3 is 12 amino acids long. V lost 4 bases to trimming and J lost 3 bases, with 7 bases between them. Germline assignment: CDR1 SGHDN and CDR2 FVKESK.

This chain connects TRBV12-3 or TRBV12-4 to TRBJ1-2; the D is unclear. The CDR3 has 13 residues. Trimming pared 6 bases from V and 0 bases from J, leaving 8 bases between. CDR3: CASRVTANYGYTF. The CDR3 nucleotides read TGTGCCAGCAGGGTAACAGCTAACTATGGCTACACCTTC.

The CDR3 nucleotides are TGTGCCAGCAGTCAACAGGGGAGGGAGACCCAGTACTTC. Translating it yields CASSQQGRETQYF. The chain carries TRBV12-3 or TRBV12-4 and TRBJ2-5, with TRBD1 as a possible D gene (7 bases). CDR3 length equals 13 residues. With 5 bases removed from V and 5 bases from J, the gap between germline ends came to 12 bases.

The rearrangement joins TRBV6-5 to TRBJ1-1; D is undetermined. V lost 6 bases and J 1 base, leaving 15 bases between the germline ends. Germline loops: CDR1 MNHEY, CDR2 SVGAGI. The CDR3 is 15 amino acids. As DNA, the CDR3 is TGTGCCAGCAGCGGAGGACGGAAAAAGAACACTGAAGCTTTCTTT. This sequence encodes CASSGGRKKNTEAFF.

The V gene is TRBV2, the J gene TRBJ2-1, with 9 bases lining up with TRBD2. Looked up from germline, CDR1 is SNHLY and CDR2 is FYNNEI. J was trimmed by 7 bases and V by 7 bases; bases with no gene match: 8. There are 14 residues in the CDR3. The CDR3: CASKTAGGVNEQFF. CDR3 DNA: TGTGCCAGCAAAACGGCGGGAGGGGTTAATGAGCAGTTCTTC.

The chain recombines TRBV27 with TRBJ1-1; 7 bases align to TRBD1. The germline V gene has CDR1 MNHEY and CDR2 SMNVEV (reference sequence). Trimming took 5 bases from V and 4 from J; bases not matched to a gene: 4. The CDR3 spans 13 residues. CDR3 protein: CASSRPGGTEAFF. The CDR3 DNA is TGTGCCAGCAGTAGGCCAGGGGGCACTGAAGCTTTCTTT.

V and J are TRBV27 and TRBJ1-3; the D gene is possibly TRBD1 (6 bases). CDR1 is MNHEY and CDR2 is SMNVEV in the germline V gene (reference sequence). The CDR3 extends over 15 amino acids. V was trimmed by 5 bases and J by 1 base, leaving 12 bases between them. The CDR3 DNA sequence: TGTGCCAGCAGTGGCCCAGGGGAGTCTGGAAACACCATATATTTT. Encoded protein: CASSGPGESGNTIYF.

The genes are TRBV6-5 and TRBJ2-5, with D possibly matching TRBD2 (6 bases). With 8 bases removed from V and 4 bases from J, the gap between germline ends came to 17 bases. The length of the CDR3 is 14 residues. CDR1 is MNHEY and CDR2 is SVGAGI in the germline V gene. CDR3 protein: CASGGIRGAETQYF. The DNA for the CDR3 is TGTGCCAGCGGGGGGATTCGGGGTGCAGAGACCCAGTACTTC.

The chain uses TRBV19 and TRBJ2-1, with 7 nucleotides matching TRBD2. V lost 4 bases to trimming and J lost 5 bases; unmatched junction nucleotides: 14. The germline CDR1 and CDR2 sequences are LNHDA and SQIVND (reference sequence). The CDR3 extends over 17 amino acids. The CDR3 loop is CASSKQGLSGQDNEQFF. The CDR3 DNA sequence: TGTGCCAGTAGTAAGCAAGGGCTTAGCGGGCAAGACAATGAGCAGTTCTTC.

In its sample, this clone was seen once. V usage is TRBV4-1 and J usage is TRBJ2-3; 14 bases are shared with TRBD2. Trimming took 4 bases from V and 4 from J; bases not matched to a gene: 1. This CDR3 has 15 amino acids. Germline CDR1 is MGHRA and CDR2 is YSYEKL. The CDR3 nucleotides are TGCGCCAGCAGCCTGACTAGCGGGGGGGCAGATACGCAGTATTTT. Amino acid sequence: CASSLTSGGADTQYF.

This rearrangement joins TRBV21-1 to TRBJ2-1; the tabulated D call, TRBD2, remains unverified against the DNA. TRBV21-1 is an annotated pseudogene. CDR3 length: 16 residues. As DNA, the CDR3 is TGTGCCAGCAGCAAAGGGGTTAGCGGGACCTACAATGAGCAGTTCTTC. Protein: CASSKGVSGTYNEQFF.

The rearrangement links TRBV21-1 to TRBJ1-2; the listed D gene, TRBD1, was not tested against the DNA. TRBV21-1 is flagged as a pseudogene. CDR3 length: 17 residues. CDR3 in DNA: TGTGCCAGCAGCCCAATGGGGACAGGGGCACCCCCCTATGGCTACACCTTC. This gives the protein CASSPMGTGAPPYGYTF.

V is TRBV28 and J is TRBJ2-7, with unresolved D. V was clipped by 7 bases and J by 4 bases, with 11 bases between them. Germline V gene data show CDR1 as MDHEN and CDR2 as SYDVKM. The CDR3 is 12 residues long. Here the CDR3 DNA reads TGTGCCAGCAATCTCCTAGGTTACGAGCAGTACTTC. Its translation is CASNLLGYEQYF.